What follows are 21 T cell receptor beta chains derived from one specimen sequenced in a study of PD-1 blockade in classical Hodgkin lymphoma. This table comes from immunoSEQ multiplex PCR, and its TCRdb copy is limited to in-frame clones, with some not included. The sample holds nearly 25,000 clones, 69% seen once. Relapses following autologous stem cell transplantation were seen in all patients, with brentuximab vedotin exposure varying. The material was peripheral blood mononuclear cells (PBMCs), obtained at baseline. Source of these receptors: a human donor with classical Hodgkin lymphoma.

The CDR3: CASSESGRGGEDTQYF. The DNA of the CDR3 is TGCGCCAGCAGTGAGTCGGGCAGGGGCGGGGAAGATACGCAGTATTTT. This chain joins TRBV10-1 and TRBJ2-3, with D perhaps being TRBD1 or TRBD2 (6 bases each). Germline loops: CDR1 WNHNN, CDR2 SYGVQD (reference sequence). V was shortened by 0 bases and J by 5 bases, with 15 bases between the two germline ends. This CDR3 has 16 residues.

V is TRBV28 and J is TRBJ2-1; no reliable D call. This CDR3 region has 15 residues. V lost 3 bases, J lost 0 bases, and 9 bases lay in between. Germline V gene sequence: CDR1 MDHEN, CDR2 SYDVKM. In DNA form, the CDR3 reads TGTGCCAGCAGTTTCGTCGCTAGCTCCTACAATGAGCAGTTCTTC. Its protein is CASSFVASSYNEQFF.

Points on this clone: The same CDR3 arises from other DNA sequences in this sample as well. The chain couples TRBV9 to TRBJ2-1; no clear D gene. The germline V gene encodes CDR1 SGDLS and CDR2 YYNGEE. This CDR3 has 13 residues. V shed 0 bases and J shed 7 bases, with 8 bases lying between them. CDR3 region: CASSVAPGNEQFF. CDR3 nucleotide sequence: TGTGCCAGCAGCGTAGCTCCGGGTAATGAGCAGTTCTTC.

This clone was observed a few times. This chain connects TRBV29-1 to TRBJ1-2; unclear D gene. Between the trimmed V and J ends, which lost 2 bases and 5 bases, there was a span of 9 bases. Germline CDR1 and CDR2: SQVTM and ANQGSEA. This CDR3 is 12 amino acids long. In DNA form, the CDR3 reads TGCAGCGTTGAAATCCCAGCTTATGGCTACACCTTC. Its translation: CSVEIPAYGYTF.

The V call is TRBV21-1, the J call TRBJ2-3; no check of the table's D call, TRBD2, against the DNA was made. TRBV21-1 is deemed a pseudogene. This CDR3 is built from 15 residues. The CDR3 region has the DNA TGTGCCAGCAGCAAAGGTTGTAGCCGGGGAGATACGCAGTATTTT. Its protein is CASSKGCSRGDTQYF.

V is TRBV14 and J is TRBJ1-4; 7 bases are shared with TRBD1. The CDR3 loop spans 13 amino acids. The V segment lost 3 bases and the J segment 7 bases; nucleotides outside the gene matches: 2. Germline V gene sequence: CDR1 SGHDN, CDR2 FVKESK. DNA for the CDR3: TGTGCCAGCAGCCATAACAGGGGTGAAAAACTGTTTTTT. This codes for CASSHNRGEKLFF.

CDR3 loop: CASSPDGTSGGNEQFF. CDR3 DNA: TGTGCCAGCAGCCCAGATGGGACTAGCGGGGGTAATGAGCAGTTCTTC. This chain connects TRBV7-3 to TRBJ2-1; 14 bases align to TRBD2. CDR3 length: 16 residues. V trimming: 5 bases; J trimming: 7 bases; junction bases outside the gene matches: 7. Germline values: CDR1 SGHTA, CDR2 FQGTGA. Drawing the rest from reference TRBV7-3 and TRBJ2-1, the complete variable domain is GAGVSQTPSNKVTEKGKYVELRCDPISGHTALYWYRQSLGQGPEFLIYFQGTGAADDSGLPNDRFFAVRPEGSVSTLKIQRTERGDSAVYLCASSPDGTSGGNEQFFGPGTRLTVL.

CDR3 nucleotide sequence: TGTGCCAGCAGTTTGAACAGGGGAACGGATCAGCCCCAGCATTTT. Its translation is CASSLNRGTDQPQHF. The chain is built from TRBV27 and TRBJ1-5; 7 nucleotides line up with TRBD1. The V and J ends lost 3 bases and 5 bases, in that order; junction bases with no gene match: 7. The CDR3 runs 15 residues. The germline CDR1 and CDR2 sequences are MNHEY and SMNVEV (reference sequence).

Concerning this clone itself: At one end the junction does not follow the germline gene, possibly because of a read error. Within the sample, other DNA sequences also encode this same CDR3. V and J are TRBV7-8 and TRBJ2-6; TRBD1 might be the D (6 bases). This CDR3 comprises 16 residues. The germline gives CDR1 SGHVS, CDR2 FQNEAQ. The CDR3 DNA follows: TGCGCCAGCAGCTTAGGGCCAGGGGCTGGGGCCAACGTCCTGACTTTC. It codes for CASSLGPGAGANVLTF. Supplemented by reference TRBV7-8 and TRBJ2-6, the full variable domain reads GAGVSQSPRYKVAKRGQDVALRCDPISGHVSLFWYQQALGQGPEFLTYFQNEAQLDKSGLPSDRFFAERPEGSVSTLKIQRTQQEDSAVYLCASSLGPGAGANVLTFGAGSRLTVL.

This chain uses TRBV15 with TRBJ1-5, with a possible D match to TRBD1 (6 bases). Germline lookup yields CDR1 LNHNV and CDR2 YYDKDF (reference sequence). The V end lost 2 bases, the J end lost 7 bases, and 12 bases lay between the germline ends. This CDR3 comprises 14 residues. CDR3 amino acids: CATSRQGIGQPQHF. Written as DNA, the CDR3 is TGTGCCACCAGCAGACAGGGGATAGGGCAGCCCCAGCATTTT.

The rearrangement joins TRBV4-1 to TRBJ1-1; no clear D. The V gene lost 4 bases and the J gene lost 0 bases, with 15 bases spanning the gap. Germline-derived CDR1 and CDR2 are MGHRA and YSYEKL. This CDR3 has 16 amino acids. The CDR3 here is CASSPAWGEVNTEAFF. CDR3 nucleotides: TGCGCCAGCAGCCCAGCATGGGGAGAAGTGAACACTGAAGCTTTCTTT.

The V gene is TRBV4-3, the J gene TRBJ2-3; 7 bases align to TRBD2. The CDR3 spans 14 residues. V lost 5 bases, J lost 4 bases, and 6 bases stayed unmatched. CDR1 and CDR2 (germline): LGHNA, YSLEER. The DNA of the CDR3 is TGCGCCAGCAGCACGGGGGGTCGGTCAGATACGCAGTATTTT. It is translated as CASSTGGRSDTQYF.

CDR3 protein: CASSAGQAAYGYTF. CDR3 DNA sequence: TGTGCCAGCAGCGCCGGACAGGCGGCCTATGGCTACACCTTC. This chain joins TRBV2 and TRBJ1-2; 7 bases align to TRBD1. This CDR3 contains 14 residues. V was pared by 6 bases and J by 4 bases, with 8 bases of the junction left unmatched. Germline loops: CDR1 SNHLY, CDR2 FYNNEI.

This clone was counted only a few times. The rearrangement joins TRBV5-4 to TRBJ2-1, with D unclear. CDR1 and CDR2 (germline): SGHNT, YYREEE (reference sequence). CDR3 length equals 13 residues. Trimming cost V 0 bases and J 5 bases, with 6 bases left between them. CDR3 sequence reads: CASSLVMNNEQFF. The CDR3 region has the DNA TGTGCCAGCAGCTTGGTTATGAACAATGAGCAGTTCTTC.

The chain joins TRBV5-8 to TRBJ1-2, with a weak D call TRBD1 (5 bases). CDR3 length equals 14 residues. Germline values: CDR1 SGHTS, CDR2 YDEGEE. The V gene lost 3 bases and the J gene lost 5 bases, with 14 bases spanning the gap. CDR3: CASSSWGREYGYTF. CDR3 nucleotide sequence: TGTGCCAGCAGCTCCTGGGGCAGGGAGTATGGCTACACCTTC.

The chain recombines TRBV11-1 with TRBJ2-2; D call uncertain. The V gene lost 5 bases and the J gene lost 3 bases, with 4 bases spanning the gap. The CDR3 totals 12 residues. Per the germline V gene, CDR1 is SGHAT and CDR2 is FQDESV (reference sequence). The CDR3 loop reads CASSLHTGELFF. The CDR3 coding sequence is TGTGCCAGCAGCCTTCACACCGGGGAGCTGTTTTTT.

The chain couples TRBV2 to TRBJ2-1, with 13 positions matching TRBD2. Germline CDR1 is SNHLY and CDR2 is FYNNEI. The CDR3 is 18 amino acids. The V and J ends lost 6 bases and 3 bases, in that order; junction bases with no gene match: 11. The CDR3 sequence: CASSAYRLAGGLYNEQFF. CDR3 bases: TGTGCCAGCAGCGCTTATAGACTAGCGGGGGGTCTCTACAATGAGCAGTTCTTC.

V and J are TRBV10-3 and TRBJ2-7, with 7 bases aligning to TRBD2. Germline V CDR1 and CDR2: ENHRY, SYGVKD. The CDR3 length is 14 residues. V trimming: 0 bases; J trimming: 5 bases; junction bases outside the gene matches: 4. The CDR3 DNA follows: TGTGCCATCAGTGAGTCCGGGGGGAGCAACGAGCAGTACTTC. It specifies CAISESGGSNEQYF.

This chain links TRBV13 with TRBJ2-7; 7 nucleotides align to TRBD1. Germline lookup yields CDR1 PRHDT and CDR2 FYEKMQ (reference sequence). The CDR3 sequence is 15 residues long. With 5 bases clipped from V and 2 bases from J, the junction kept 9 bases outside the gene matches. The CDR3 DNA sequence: TGTGCCAGCAGCGAAAGACAGGGCCCACCCTACGAGCAGTACTTC. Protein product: CASSERQGPPYEQYF.

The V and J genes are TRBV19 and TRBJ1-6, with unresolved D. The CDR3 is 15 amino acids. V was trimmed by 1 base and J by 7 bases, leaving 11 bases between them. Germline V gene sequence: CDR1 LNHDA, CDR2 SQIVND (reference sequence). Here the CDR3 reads CASSIGEFLNSPLHF. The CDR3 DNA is TGTGCCAGTAGTATAGGGGAATTTTTGAATTCACCCCTCCACTTT.

The CDR3 DNA reads TGTGCCAGCAGTGAACAGCTACAGGTGGAGGTGACCCAGTACTTC. As protein: CASSEQLQVEVTQYF. V is TRBV2 and J is TRBJ2-5; D possibly uses TRBD1 or TRBD2 (5 bases each). The CDR3 covers 15 residues. Between the trimmed V and J ends, which lost 2 bases and 7 bases, there was a span of 17 bases. Germline assignment: CDR1 SNHLY and CDR2 FYNNEI.